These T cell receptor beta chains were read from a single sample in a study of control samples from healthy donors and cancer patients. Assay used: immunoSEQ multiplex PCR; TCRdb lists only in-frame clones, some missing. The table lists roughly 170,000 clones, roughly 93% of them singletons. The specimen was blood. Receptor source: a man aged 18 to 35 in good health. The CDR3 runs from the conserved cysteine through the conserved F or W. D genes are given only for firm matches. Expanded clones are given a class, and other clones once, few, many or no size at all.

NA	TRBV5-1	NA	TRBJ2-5	CASSPLRGDQETQYF	TGCGCCAGCAGCCCACTCCGCGGGGATCAAGAGACCCAGTACTTC
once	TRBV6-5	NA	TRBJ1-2	CASSYMSEGRYTF	TGTGCCAGCAGTTACATGTCCGAGGGTCGCTACACCTTC
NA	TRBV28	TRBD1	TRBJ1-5	CATVDRGNYYSNQPQHF	TGTGCCACCGTGGACAGGGGGAACTACTATAGCAATCAGCCCCAGCATTTT
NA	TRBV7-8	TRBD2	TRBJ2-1	CASSLKFGLAGGGDNEQFF	TGTGCCAGCAGCTTGAAGTTCGGACTAGCGGGGGGCGGGGACAATGAGCAGTTCTTC
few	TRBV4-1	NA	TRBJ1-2	CASSQDASGIYGYTF	TGCGCCAGCAGCCAAGATGCGTCCGGGATCTATGGCTACACCTTC
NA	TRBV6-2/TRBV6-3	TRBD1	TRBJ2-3	CASSFWTGFTDTQYF	TGTGCCAGCAGTTTTTGGACAGGGTTCACAGATACGCAGTATTTT
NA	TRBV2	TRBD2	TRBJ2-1	CASWGSGGVGNEQFF	TGTGCCAGTTGGGGTAGCGGGGGCGTTGGAAATGAGCAGTTCTTC
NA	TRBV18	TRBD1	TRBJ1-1	CASSPDRHTEAFF	TGTGCCAGCTCACCGGACAGGCACACTGAAGCTTTCTTT
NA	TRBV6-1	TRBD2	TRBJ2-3	CASSEIAGVTQDTQYF	TGTGCCAGCAGTGAAATTGCGGGGGTCACCCAGGATACGCAGTATTTT
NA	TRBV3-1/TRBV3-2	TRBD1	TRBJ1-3	CASSQDPTGFYSGNTIYF	TGTGCCAGCAGCCAAGATCCGACAGGGTTTTACTCTGGAAACACCATATATTTT
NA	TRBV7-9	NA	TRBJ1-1	CASTPTVNTEAFF	TGTGCCAGCACCCCGACCGTGAACACTGAAGCTTTCTTT
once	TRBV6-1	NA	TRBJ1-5	CASSEAVGGQPQHF	TGTGCCAGCAGTGAAGCAGTCGGGGGTCAGCCCCAGCATTTT
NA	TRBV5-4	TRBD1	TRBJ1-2	CASSLEGTGGLYGYTF	TGTGCCAGCAGCTTGGAGGGGACAGGGGGCCTCTATGGCTACACCTTC
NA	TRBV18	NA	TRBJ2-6	CASSPQWGANVLTF	TGTGCCAGCTCGCCCCAGTGGGGGGCCAACGTCCTGACTTTC
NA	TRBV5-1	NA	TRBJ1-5	CASRFGPDNQPQHF	TGCGCCAGCCGGTTCGGGCCAGATAATCAGCCCCAGCATTTT
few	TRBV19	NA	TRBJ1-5	CASSREGWQPQHF	TGTGCCAGTAGTAGGGAGGGTTGGCAGCCCCAGCATTTT
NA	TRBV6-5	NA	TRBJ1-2	CASTPGGINYGYTF	TGTGCCAGCACCCCTGGGGGGATCAACTATGGCTACACCTTC
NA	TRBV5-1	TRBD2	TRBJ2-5	CASSLGASGGQETQYF	TGCGCCAGCAGCTTGGGAGCTAGCGGGGGGCAAGAGACCCAGTACTTC
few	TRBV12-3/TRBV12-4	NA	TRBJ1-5	CASSAGLQPQHF	TGTGCCAGCAGTGCCGGGCTACAGCCCCAGCATTTT
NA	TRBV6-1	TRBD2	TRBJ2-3	CASSEVGRGSFTDTQYF	TGTGCCAGCAGTGAAGTGGGGCGGGGGTCATTCACAGATACGCAGTATTTT
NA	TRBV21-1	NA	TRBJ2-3	CASNFRDRLTDTQYF	TGTGCCAGCAATTTCCGGGACAGACTCACAGATACGCAGTATTTT
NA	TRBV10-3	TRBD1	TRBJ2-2	CAISGGGQGSTGELFF	TGTGCCATCAGTGGAGGGGGCCAGGGGAGCACCGGGGAGCTGTTTTTT
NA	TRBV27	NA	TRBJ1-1	CASSLWYSRSRAEAFF	TGTGCCAGCAGTTTATGGTATAGCCGATCCCGCGCTGAAGCTTTCTTT
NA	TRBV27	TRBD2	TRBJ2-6	CASSSAGVSGANVLTF	TGTGCCAGCAGTTCAGCGGGGGTATCTGGGGCCAACGTCCTGACTTTC
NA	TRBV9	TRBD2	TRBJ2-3	CASSASSGSTDTQYF	TGTGCCAGCAGCGCCTCTAGCGGGAGCACAGATACGCAGTATTTT
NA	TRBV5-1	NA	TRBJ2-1	CASSLVVSDTDEQFF	TGCGCCAGCAGCTTGGTGGTGTCAGACACTGATGAGCAGTTCTTC
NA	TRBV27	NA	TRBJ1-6	CASSSTGVGSPLHF	TGTGCCAGCAGTTCAACTGGGGTCGGATCACCCCTCCACTTT